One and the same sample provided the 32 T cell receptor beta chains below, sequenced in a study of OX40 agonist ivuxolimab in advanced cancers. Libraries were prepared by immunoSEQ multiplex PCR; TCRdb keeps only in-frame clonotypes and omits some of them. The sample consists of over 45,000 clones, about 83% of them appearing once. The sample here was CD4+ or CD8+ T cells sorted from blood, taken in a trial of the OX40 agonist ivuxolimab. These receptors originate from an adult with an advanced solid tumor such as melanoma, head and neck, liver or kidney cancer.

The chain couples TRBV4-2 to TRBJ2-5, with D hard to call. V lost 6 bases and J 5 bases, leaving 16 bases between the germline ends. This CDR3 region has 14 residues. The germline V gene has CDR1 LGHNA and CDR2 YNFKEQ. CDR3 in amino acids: CASSLSPERETQYF. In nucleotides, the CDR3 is TGTGCCAGCAGTCTCTCGCCAGAACGTGAGACCCAGTACTTC.

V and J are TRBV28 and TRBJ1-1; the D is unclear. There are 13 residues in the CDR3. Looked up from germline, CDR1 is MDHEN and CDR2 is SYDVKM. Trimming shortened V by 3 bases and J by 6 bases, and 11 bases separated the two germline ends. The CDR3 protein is CASSFGPSSEAFF. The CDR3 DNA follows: TGTGCCAGCAGTTTTGGTCCAAGCTCTGAAGCTTTCTTT.

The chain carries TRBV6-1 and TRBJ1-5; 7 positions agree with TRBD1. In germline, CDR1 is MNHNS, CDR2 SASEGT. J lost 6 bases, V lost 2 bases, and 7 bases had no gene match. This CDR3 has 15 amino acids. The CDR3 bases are TGTGCCAGCAGTGAACAGGGGGTTGGGAGTCAGCCCCAGCATTTT. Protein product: CASSEQGVGSQPQHF.

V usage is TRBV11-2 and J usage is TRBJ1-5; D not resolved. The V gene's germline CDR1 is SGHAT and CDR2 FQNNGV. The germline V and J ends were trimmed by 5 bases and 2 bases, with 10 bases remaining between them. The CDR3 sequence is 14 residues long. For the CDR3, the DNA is TGTGCCAGCAGCCCCAGTTTGGGCAATCAGCCCCAGCATTTT. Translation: CASSPSLGNQPQHF.

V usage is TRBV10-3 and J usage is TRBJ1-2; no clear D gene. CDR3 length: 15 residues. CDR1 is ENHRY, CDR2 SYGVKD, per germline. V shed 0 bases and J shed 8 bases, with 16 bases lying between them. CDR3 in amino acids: CAISESYEQIDGYTF. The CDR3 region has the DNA TGTGCCATCAGTGAGTCATACGAACAGATCGACGGCTACACCTTC.

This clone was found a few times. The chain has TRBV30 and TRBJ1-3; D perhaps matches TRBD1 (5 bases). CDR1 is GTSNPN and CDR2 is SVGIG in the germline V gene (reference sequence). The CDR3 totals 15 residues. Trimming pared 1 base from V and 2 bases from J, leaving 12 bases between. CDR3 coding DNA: TGTGCCTGGAGTGGGGGGGGAGGCACTGGAAACACCATATATTTT. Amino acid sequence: CAWSGGGGTGNTIYF. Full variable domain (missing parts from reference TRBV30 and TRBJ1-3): SQTIHQWPATLVQPVGSPLSLECTVEGTSNPNLYWYRQAAGRGLQLLFYSVGIGQISSEVPQNLSASRPQDRQFILSSKKLLLSDSGFYLCAWSGGGGTGNTIYFGEGSWLTVV.

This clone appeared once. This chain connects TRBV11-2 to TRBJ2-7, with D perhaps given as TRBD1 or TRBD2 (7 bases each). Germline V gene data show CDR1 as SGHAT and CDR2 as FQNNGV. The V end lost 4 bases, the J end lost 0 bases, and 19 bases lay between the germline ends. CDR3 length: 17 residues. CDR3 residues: CASSSRGGQFSSYEQYF. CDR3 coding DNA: TGTGCCAGCAGCTCGAGGGGGGGACAGTTCAGCTCCTACGAGCAGTACTTC.

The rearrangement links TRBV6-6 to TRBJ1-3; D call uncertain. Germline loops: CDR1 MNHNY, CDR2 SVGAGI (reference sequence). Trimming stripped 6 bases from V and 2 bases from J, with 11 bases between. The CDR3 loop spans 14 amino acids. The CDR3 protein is CASRPSGAGNTIYF. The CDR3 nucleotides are TGTGCCAGCAGACCCTCTGGGGCTGGAAACACCATATATTTT.

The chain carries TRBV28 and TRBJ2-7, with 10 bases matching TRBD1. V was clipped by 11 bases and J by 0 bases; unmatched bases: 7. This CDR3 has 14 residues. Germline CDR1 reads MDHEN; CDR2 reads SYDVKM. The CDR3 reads CASDDRGLSYEQYF. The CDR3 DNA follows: TGTGCCTCGGACGACAGGGGGCTCTCCTACGAGCAGTACTTC.

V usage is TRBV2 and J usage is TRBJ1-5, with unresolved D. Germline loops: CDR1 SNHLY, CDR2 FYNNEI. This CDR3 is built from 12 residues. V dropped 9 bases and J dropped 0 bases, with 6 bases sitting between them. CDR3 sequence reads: CASRGSNQPQHF. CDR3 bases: TGTGCCAGTCGGGGTAGCAATCAGCCCCAGCATTTT.

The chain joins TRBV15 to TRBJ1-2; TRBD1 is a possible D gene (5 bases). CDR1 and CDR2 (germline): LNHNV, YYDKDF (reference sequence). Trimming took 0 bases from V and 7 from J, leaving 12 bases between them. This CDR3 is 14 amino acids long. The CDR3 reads CATSRDWGGGGYTF. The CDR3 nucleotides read TGTGCCACCAGCAGAGATTGGGGGGGAGGTGGCTACACCTTC. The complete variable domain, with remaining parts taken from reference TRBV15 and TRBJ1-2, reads DAMVIQNPRYQVTQFGKPVTLSCSQTLNHNVMYWYQQKSSQAPKLLFHYYDKDFNNEADTPDNFQSRRPNTSFCFLDIRSPGLGDTAMYLCATSRDWGGGGYTFGSGTRLTVV.

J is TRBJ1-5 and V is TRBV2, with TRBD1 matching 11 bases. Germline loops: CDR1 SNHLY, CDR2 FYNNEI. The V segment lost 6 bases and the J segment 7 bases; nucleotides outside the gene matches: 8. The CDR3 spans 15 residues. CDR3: CASSRDRGFTQPQHF. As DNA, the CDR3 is TGTGCCAGCAGCCGGGACAGGGGGTTCACGCAGCCCCAGCATTTT.

This CDR3 is CANLGDGRETQYF. Written as DNA, the CDR3 is TGTGCCAACCTCGGGGACGGGAGGGAGACCCAGTACTTC. The gene calls are TRBV25-1 and TRBJ2-5, with TRBD2 matching over 7 bases. The germline CDR1 and CDR2 sequences are MGHDK and SYGVNS. CDR3 size: 13 residues. Trimming removed 10 bases from V and 5 bases from J; junction bases left unmatched: 10.

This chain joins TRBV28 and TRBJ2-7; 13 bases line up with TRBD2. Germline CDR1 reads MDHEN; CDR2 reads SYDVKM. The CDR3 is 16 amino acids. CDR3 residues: CATLTSGRRLAYEQYF. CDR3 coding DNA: TGTGCAACCTTGACTAGCGGGAGGAGGTTGGCTTACGAGCAGTACTTC.

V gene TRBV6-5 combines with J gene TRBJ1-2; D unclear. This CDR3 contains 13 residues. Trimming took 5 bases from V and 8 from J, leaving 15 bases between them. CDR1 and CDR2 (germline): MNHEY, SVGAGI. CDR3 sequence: CASSPGGVGGYTF. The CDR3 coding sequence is TGTGCCAGCAGTCCCGGCGGAGTAGGGGGCTACACCTTC.

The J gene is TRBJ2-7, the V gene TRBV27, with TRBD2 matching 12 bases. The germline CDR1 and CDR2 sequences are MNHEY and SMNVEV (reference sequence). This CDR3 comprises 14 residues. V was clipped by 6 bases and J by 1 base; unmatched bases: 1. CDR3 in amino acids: CASRGLAGSYEQYF. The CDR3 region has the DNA TGTGCCAGCAGAGGACTAGCGGGGTCCTACGAGCAGTACTTC.

For the CDR3, the DNA is TGTGCCAGCAGCCCGCCTGCGGGACCGAAGGAGACCCAGTACTTC. This encodes CASSPPAGPKETQYF. The rearrangement joins TRBV5-6 to TRBJ2-5, with D possibly matching TRBD2 (6 bases). Germline lookup yields CDR1 SGHDT and CDR2 YYEEEE. V was clipped by 4 bases and J by 5 bases, with 18 bases between them. The CDR3 has 15 amino acids.

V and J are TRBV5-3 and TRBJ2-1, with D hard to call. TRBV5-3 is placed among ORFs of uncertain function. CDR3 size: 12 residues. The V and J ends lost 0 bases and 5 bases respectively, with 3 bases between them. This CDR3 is CARSLDHNEQFF. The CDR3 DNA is TGTGCCAGAAGCTTGGACCACAATGAGCAGTTCTTC.

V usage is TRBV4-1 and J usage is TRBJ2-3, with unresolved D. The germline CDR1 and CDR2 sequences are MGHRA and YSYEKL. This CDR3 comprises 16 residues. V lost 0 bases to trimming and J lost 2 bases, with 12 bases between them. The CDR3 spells CASSQDPGHYTDTQYF. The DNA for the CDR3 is TGCGCCAGCAGCCAAGATCCGGGCCACTACACAGATACGCAGTATTTT.

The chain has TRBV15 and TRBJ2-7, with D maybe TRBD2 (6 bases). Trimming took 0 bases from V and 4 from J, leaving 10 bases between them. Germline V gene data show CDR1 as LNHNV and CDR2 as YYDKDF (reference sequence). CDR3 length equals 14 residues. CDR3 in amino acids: CATSRDQGGYEQYF. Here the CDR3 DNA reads TGTGCCACCAGCAGAGATCAGGGAGGATACGAGCAGTACTTC.

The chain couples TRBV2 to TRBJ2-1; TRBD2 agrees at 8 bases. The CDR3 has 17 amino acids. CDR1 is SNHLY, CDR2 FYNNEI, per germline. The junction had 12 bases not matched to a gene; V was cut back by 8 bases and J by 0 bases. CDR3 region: CASHRGLLAASYNEQFF. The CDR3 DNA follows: TGTGCCAGCCACAGAGGGTTACTAGCGGCCTCCTACAATGAGCAGTTCTTC.

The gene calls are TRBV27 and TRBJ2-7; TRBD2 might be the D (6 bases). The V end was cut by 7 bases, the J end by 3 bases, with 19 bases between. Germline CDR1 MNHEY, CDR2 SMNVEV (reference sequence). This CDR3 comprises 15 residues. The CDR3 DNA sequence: TGTGCCAGCATCCTACGGGCAGGGAGGAACTACGAGCAGTACTTC. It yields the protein CASILRAGRNYEQYF.

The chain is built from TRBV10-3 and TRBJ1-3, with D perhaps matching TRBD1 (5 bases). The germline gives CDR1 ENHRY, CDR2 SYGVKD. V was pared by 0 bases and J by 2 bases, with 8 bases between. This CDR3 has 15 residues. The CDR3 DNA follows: TGTGCCATCAGTGAGTCAGGGACGGCTGGAAACACCATATATTTT. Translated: CAISESGTAGNTIYF.

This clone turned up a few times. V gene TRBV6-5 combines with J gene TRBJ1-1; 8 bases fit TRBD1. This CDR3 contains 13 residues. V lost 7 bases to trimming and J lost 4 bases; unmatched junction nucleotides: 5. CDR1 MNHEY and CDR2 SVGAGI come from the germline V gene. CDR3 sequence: CASKYRGGTEAFF. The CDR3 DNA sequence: TGTGCCAGCAAATACAGGGGGGGCACTGAAGCTTTCTTT.

CDR3 nucleotides: TGTGCCAGCAGTTTAAGGCTAGGAGCCTACGAGCAGTACTTC. It codes for CASSLRLGAYEQYF. This rearrangement joins TRBV27 to TRBJ2-7; D unresolved. Per germline, CDR1 MNHEY and CDR2 SMNVEV (reference sequence). V lost 2 bases and J lost 2, with 10 bases in between. This CDR3 has 14 amino acids.

Here the CDR3 reads CASSFGYTSPGTQYF. The CDR3 coding sequence is TGTGCCAGCAGCTTTGGGTACACAAGCCCCGGGACCCAGTACTTC. The V gene is TRBV5-6, the J gene TRBJ2-5; no clear D gene. The V gene's germline CDR1 is SGHDT and CDR2 YYEEEE. V shed 2 bases and J shed 7 bases, with 18 bases lying between them. The CDR3 consists of 15 residues.

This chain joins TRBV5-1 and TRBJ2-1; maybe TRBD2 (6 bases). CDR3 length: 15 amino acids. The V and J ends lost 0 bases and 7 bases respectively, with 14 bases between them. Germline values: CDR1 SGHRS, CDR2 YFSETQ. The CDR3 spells CASSLVAPRGNEQFF. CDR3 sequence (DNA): TGCGCCAGCAGCTTGGTAGCACCCCGGGGGAATGAGCAGTTCTTC.

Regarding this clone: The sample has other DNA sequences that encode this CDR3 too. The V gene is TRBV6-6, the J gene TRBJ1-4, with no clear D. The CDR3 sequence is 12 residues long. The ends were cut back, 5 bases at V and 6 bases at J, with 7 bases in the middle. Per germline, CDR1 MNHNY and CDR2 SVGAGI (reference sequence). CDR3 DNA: TGTGCCAGCAGTCCTAGCGATGAAAAACTGTTTTTT. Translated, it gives CASSPSDEKLFF.

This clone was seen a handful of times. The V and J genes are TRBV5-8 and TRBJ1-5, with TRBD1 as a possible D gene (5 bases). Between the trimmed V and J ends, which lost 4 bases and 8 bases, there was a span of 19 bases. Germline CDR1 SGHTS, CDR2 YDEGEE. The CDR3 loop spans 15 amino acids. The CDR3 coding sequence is TGTGCCAGCAGCCCTCTCGGAGTCGAAGGGGAGCCCCAGCATTTT. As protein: CASSPLGVEGEPQHF. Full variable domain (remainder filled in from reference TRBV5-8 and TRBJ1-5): EAGVTQSPTHLIKTRGQQATLRCSPISGHTSVYWYQQALGLGLQFLLWYDEGEERNRGNFPPRFSGRQFPNYSSELNVNALELEDSALYLCASSPLGVEGEPQHFGDGTRLSIL.

The DNA for the CDR3 is TGTGCCATCAGCGAAGACAGGGCCGGCCAGCCCCAGCATTTT. Translated: CAISEDRAGQPQHF. The gene calls are TRBV10-3 and TRBJ1-5, with TRBD1 matching 7 bases. Trimming took 6 bases from V and 7 from J; bases not matched to a gene: 9. The germline V gene has CDR1 ENHRY and CDR2 SYGVKD. This CDR3 has 14 amino acids.

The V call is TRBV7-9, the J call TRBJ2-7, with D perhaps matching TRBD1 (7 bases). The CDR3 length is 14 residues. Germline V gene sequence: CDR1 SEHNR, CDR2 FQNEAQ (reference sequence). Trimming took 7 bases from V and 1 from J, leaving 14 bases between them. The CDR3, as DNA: TGTGCCAGCAACCAGGGGGACTTTTCCTACGAGCAGTACTTC. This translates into CASNQGDFSYEQYF.

In nucleotides, the CDR3 is TGTGCCAGCAGCTTAGGGGAACGGACAGATACGCAGTATTTT. Translation gives CASSLGERTDTQYF. This chain uses TRBV7-9 with TRBJ2-3, with D unresolved. Germline V lookup: CDR1 SEHNR, CDR2 FQNEAQ (reference sequence). The V and J ends lost 1 base and 3 bases respectively, with 8 bases between them. This CDR3 is 14 amino acids long.